What follows are 6 T cell receptor beta chains derived from one specimen sequenced in a study of vaccination effects on CD4 cells after COVID-19. These receptors have no identified antigens. Pools of viral peptides were used by the ViraFEST assay to expand antigen-specific CD4+ T cells ahead of sequencing. The culture ran for 9 to 11 days, and then CD4+ T cells were isolated. All study participants received two doses of BNT162b2 or mRNA-1273 vaccine. Produced via immunoSEQ multiplex PCR; TCRdb's table is partial and in-frame only. The sample carries 24,000 or so clones, approximately 76% recorded once. The specimen was CD4+ T cells from PBMCs cultured with HCoV-229E spike peptides, collected after COVID-19 vaccination. The receptors were gathered from a human donor who received a COVID-19 vaccine.

J is TRBJ1-2 and V is TRBV7-4; possibly TRBD1 for D (5 bases). The CDR3 length is 12 residues. Looked up from germline, CDR1 is SGHVT and CDR2 is SQSDAQ. The V end was cut by 2 bases, the J end by 10 bases, with 11 bases between. CDR3 sequence reads: CASSLSGGDYTF. CDR3 in DNA: TGTGCCAGCAGCTTATCCGGGGGAGACTACACCTTC.

CDR3 DNA sequence: TGTGCCAGCAGTGACGTACTTCGCGCGGAGGAGACCCAGTACTTC. This gives the protein CASSDVLRAEETQYF. This chain joins TRBV2 and TRBJ2-5; no clear D. Germline V CDR1 and CDR2: SNHLY, FYNNEI. The CDR3 consists of 15 residues. Trimming pared 3 bases from V and 5 bases from J, leaving 16 bases between.

The chain recombines TRBV5-1 with TRBJ2-3; no clear D. Looked up from germline, CDR1 is SGHRS and CDR2 is YFSETQ. The CDR3 has 15 amino acids. V lost 5 bases and J 1 base, leaving 14 bases between the germline ends. The CDR3 DNA follows: TGCGCCAGCAGGTCCGCAGAGGTAGGCACAGATACGCAGTATTTT. It is translated as CASRSAEVGTDTQYF.

The J gene is TRBJ2-1, the V gene TRBV25-1; 7 positions agree with TRBD2. The germline CDR1 and CDR2 sequences are MGHDK and SYGVNS. Unmatched junction bases numbered 5, after V lost 1 base and J lost 5 bases. The CDR3 length is 15 residues. The CDR3 loop reads CASSEFAGEDNEQFF. DNA of the CDR3: TGTGCCAGCAGTGAATTTGCGGGGGAGGACAATGAGCAGTTCTTC.

Only one count was recorded for this clone. The V and J genes are TRBV3-1 (or the pseudogene TRBV3-2) and TRBJ1-6; a weak D match, TRBD1 (5 bases). The ends were cut back, 1 base at V and 7 bases at J, with 11 bases in the middle. The CDR3 length is 15 residues. Per the germline V gene, CDR1 is LGHDT and CDR2 is YNNKEL (reference sequence). Here the CDR3 DNA reads TGTGCCAGCAGCCAAGCCGGGACTCCAAATTCACCCCTCCACTTT. Protein: CASSQAGTPNSPLHF.

The CDR3 loop is CASSLSGSYEQYF. DNA for the CDR3: TGTGCCAGCAGCTTATCTGGGTCCTACGAGCAGTACTTC. The V call is TRBV11-2, the J call TRBJ2-7; unclear D gene. V lost 2 bases and J lost 1, with 6 bases in between. The CDR3 totals 13 residues. Germline CDR1 reads SGHAT; CDR2 reads FQNNGV.